These T cell receptor beta chains were read from a single sample in a study of T cell changes during pregnancy in multiple sclerosis. Only in-frame clones appear in the TCRdb table, and some are missing; sequencing was by immunoSEQ multiplex PCR. The table shows tens of thousands of clones, with roughly 92% occurring only once. This material consisted of peripheral blood, taken in the third trimester of pregnancy. These receptors all stem from a female donor in good health, enrolled as a control in a pregnancy study. The CDR3 runs from the conserved cysteine through the conserved F or W. Fields, in order: V gene, D gene, J gene, CDR3 protein, CDR3 DNA. A D gene is named only where the DNA matches it firmly.

v_gene: TRBV18; d_gene: NA; j_gene: TRBJ1-2; CDR3aa: CASSPGGSGGYTF; CDR3nt: TGTGCCAGCTCACCAGGGGGCTCCGGCGGCTACACCTTC
v_gene: TRBV18; d_gene: NA; j_gene: TRBJ1-2; CDR3aa: CASSPTGPGDGYTF; CDR3nt: TGTGCCAGCTCACCAACTGGGCCCGGGGATGGCTACACCTTC
v_gene: TRBV9; d_gene: TRBD1; j_gene: TRBJ2-2; CDR3aa: CASSVTGTGGAGELFF; CDR3nt: TGTGCCAGCAGCGTTACCGGGACAGGGGGTGCCGGGGAGCTGTTTTTT
v_gene: TRBV2; d_gene: TRBD1; j_gene: TRBJ2-2; CDR3aa: CASSEETGGRGELFF; CDR3nt: TGTGCCAGCAGTGAAGAGACAGGGGGAAGGGGGGAGCTGTTTTTT
v_gene: TRBV19; d_gene: NA; j_gene: TRBJ1-1; CDR3aa: CASSIGAGMNTEAFF; CDR3nt: TGTGCCAGTAGTATTGGGGCAGGGATGAACACTGAAGCTTTCTTT
v_gene: TRBV28; d_gene: TRBD1; j_gene: TRBJ2-7; CDR3aa: CASRGQGYPYEQYF; CDR3nt: TGTGCCAGCAGAGGACAGGGATACCCCTACGAGCAGTACTTC
v_gene: TRBV19; d_gene: TRBD1; j_gene: TRBJ1-1; CDR3aa: CASSRQGGTEAFF; CDR3nt: TGTGCCAGTAGCAGACAGGGAGGCACTGAAGCTTTCTTT
v_gene: TRBV19; d_gene: NA; j_gene: TRBJ2-6; CDR3aa: CASSHQGTSGANVLTF; CDR3nt: TGTGCCAGTAGTCACCAAGGGACTTCTGGGGCCAACGTCCTGACTTTC
v_gene: TRBV11-2; d_gene: TRBD2; j_gene: TRBJ2-1; CDR3aa: CASSFLRGGLYNEQFF; CDR3nt: TGTGCCAGCAGCTTCTTGCGCGGGGGGCTTTACAATGAGCAGTTCTTC
v_gene: TRBV2; d_gene: TRBD2; j_gene: TRBJ2-1; CDR3aa: CATRPEAGGYNEQFF; CDR3nt: TGTGCCACCAGGCCAGAAGCGGGAGGCTACAATGAGCAGTTCTTC
v_gene: TRBV27; d_gene: TRBD1; j_gene: TRBJ1-1; CDR3aa: CASSLGTGHEAFF; CDR3nt: TGTGCCAGCAGTTTAGGGACAGGCCACGAAGCTTTCTTT
v_gene: TRBV27; d_gene: TRBD2; j_gene: TRBJ2-7; CDR3aa: CASSFGGAVLYEQYF; CDR3nt: TGTGCCAGCAGTTTCGGGGGGGCGGTTCTCTACGAGCAGTACTTC
v_gene: TRBV28; d_gene: NA; j_gene: TRBJ2-7; CDR3aa: CASSPRGTYEQYF; CDR3nt: TGTGCCAGCAGTCCCCGAGGTACCTACGAGCAGTACTTC
v_gene: TRBV7-9; d_gene: NA; j_gene: TRBJ1-3; CDR3aa: CASSSRGRVGNTIYF; CDR3nt: TGTGCCAGCAGCTCCAGGGGACGTGTGGGAAACACCATATATTTT
v_gene: TRBV28; d_gene: TRBD2; j_gene: TRBJ2-3; CDR3aa: CAILGLAGRGTQYF; CDR3nt: TGTGCCATCCTTGGGCTAGCGGGAAGAGGGACGCAGTATTTT
v_gene: TRBV10-2; d_gene: NA; j_gene: TRBJ1-1; CDR3aa: CASGDLSSEAFF; CDR3nt: TGCGCCAGCGGGGACTTAAGCTCTGAAGCTTTCTTT
v_gene: TRBV28; d_gene: NA; j_gene: TRBJ2-1; CDR3aa: CASSSRHVEQFF; CDR3nt: TGTGCCAGCAGTTCCAGACACGTTGAGCAGTTCTTC
v_gene: TRBV6-4; d_gene: TRBD2; j_gene: TRBJ2-3; CDR3aa: CASSDVASGEVDTQYF; CDR3nt: TGTGCCAGCAGTGACGTGGCTAGCGGGGAGGTAGATACGCAGTATTTT